These 29 T cell receptor beta chains were all obtained from the same sample, sequenced in a study of blood T cell repertoires in COVID-19. The method was immunoSEQ multiplex PCR; TCRdb's version includes in-frame clones alone and lacks a portion of them. The repertoire includes approximately 250,000 clones, nearly 95% of them detected once, and 0.8% to 0.95% sits in the top ten. Sequencing was performed on peripheral blood. Source of these receptors: a man aged 25 to 40 with COVID-19, enrolled during active disease.

This sequence joins TRBV10-3 and TRBJ2-2; 7 bases align to TRBD1. Unmatched junction bases numbered 3, after V lost 2 bases and J lost 3 bases. Germline V gene lookup returns CDR1 ENHRY and CDR2 SYGVKD. This CDR3 contains 15 residues. In DNA, the CDR3 is TGTGCCATCAGTGAGACAGGGGCCTACACCGGGGAGCTGTTTTTT. As protein: CAISETGAYTGELFF.

The J gene is TRBJ1-1, the V gene TRBV7-9; maybe TRBD1 (5 bases). Trimming pared 5 bases from V and 4 bases from J, leaving 11 bases between. Germline V gives CDR1 SEHNR, CDR2 FQNEAQ (reference sequence). The CDR3 extends over 13 amino acids. The DNA of the CDR3 is TGTGCCAGCAGCCGCAGGGAGGGCACTGAAGCTTTCTTT. This codes for CASSRREGTEAFF. The full variable domain, with the rest looked up from reference TRBV7-9 and TRBJ1-1, is DTGVSQNPRHKITKRGQNVTFRCDPISEHNRLYWYRQTLGQGPEFLTYFQNEAQLEKSRLLSDRFSAERPKGSFSTLEIQRTEQGDSAMYLCASSRREGTEAFFGQGTRLTVV.

The CDR3 DNA follows: TGTGCCACCTTGGACAGCAGGGAGACCCAGTACTTC. It specifies CATLDSRETQYF. The chain employs TRBV6-5 and TRBJ2-5; D may be TRBD1 (6 bases). V was shortened by 10 bases and J by 5 bases, with 14 bases between the two germline ends. The CDR3 runs 12 residues. From germline, CDR1 is MNHEY and CDR2 SVGAGI.

This clone was picked up a small number of times. The genes are TRBV5-1 and TRBJ1-4; 9 bases map to TRBD1. V lost 2 bases and J lost 7; bases outside the gene matches: 6. The germline V gene has CDR1 SGHRS and CDR2 YFSETQ. The CDR3 runs 15 residues. In DNA, the CDR3 is TGCGCCAGCAGCTTTACCGGGACAGGGCCTGAAAAACTGTTTTTT. Translation: CASSFTGTGPEKLFF.

The genes are TRBV5-1 and TRBJ2-7; TRBD1 agrees at 7 bases. Germline V gene lookup returns CDR1 SGHRS and CDR2 YFSETQ. The CDR3 has 14 amino acids. The V and J ends lost 3 bases and 3 bases, in that order; junction bases with no gene match: 6. The CDR3 sequence is CASSSLQGNYEQYF. The CDR3, as DNA: TGCGCCAGCAGCTCGTTACAGGGGAACTACGAGCAGTACTTC.

The rearrangement joins TRBV11-2 to TRBJ1-1, with a possible D match to TRBD1 (6 bases). Trimming shortened V by 6 bases and J by 0 bases, and 26 bases separated the two germline ends. Per the germline V gene, CDR1 is SGHAT and CDR2 is FQNNGV. The CDR3 covers 19 residues. The CDR3 loop reads CASSHPHRGKWDMNTEAFF. The CDR3 bases are TGTGCCAGCAGTCACCCTCATCGCGGCAAATGGGACATGAACACTGAAGCTTTCTTT.

This clone appeared once. V and J are TRBV13 and TRBJ1-4; 7 bases align to TRBD1. Per germline, CDR1 PRHDT and CDR2 FYEKMQ (reference sequence). The CDR3 has 14 residues. The junction had 5 bases not matched to a gene; V was cut back by 6 bases and J by 4 bases. CDR3 residues: CASRRTGINEKLFF. The CDR3 DNA reads TGTGCCAGCAGGCGGACAGGCATTAATGAAAAACTGTTTTTT.

CDR3: CAWSFQGNSPLHF. The CDR3 DNA is TGTGCCTGGAGTTTTCAGGGGAATTCACCCCTCCACTTT. The chain combines TRBV30 with TRBJ1-6; TRBD1 might be the D (6 bases). V shed 2 bases and J shed 7 bases, with 9 bases lying between them. This CDR3 is 13 amino acids long. Germline V gene sequence: CDR1 GTSNPN, CDR2 SVGIG (reference sequence).

The chain employs TRBV20-1 and TRBJ2-5, with D possibly being TRBD1 (6 bases). Per germline, CDR1 DFQATT and CDR2 SNEGSKA (reference sequence). Trimming stripped 3 bases from V and 5 bases from J, with 13 bases between. There are 13 residues in the CDR3. The CDR3 spells CSASSTGMETQYF. The DNA for the CDR3 is TGCAGTGCTAGTTCAACAGGGATGGAGACCCAGTACTTC.

The chain couples TRBV3-1 (or the pseudogene TRBV3-2) to TRBJ2-3; 7 bases are shared with TRBD1. CDR3 length: 15 residues. Germline lookup yields CDR1 LGHDT and CDR2 YNNKEL (reference sequence). The V gene end was trimmed by 4 bases and the J gene end by 2 bases; junction bases not matched to a gene: 6. The CDR3 here is CASSLNTGATDTQYF. The DNA for the CDR3 is TGTGCCAGCAGCCTTAATACAGGGGCCACAGATACGCAGTATTTT.

The rearrangement joins TRBV10-3 to TRBJ2-6, with 13 nucleotides matching TRBD2. The germline V gene encodes CDR1 ENHRY and CDR2 SYGVKD. The CDR3 runs to 17 residues. The V and J ends lost 10 bases and 0 bases, in that order; junction bases with no gene match: 6. The CDR3 spells CATGGTSGDSGANVLTF. CDR3 DNA: TGTGCCACGGGGGGGACTAGCGGGGACTCTGGGGCCAACGTCCTGACTTTC.

The chain links TRBV5-4 to TRBJ1-1; D is perhaps TRBD1 (6 bases). V gave up 4 bases and J gave up 1 base, with 11 bases separating them. Germline V gene sequence: CDR1 SGHNT, CDR2 YYREEE (reference sequence). The CDR3 runs to 14 residues. The CDR3 coding sequence is TGTGCCAGCAGCAAGGACAGACCGAACACTGAAGCTTTCTTT. It encodes CASSKDRPNTEAFF.

J is TRBJ1-3 and V is TRBV4-1; 8 bases fit TRBD1. The CDR3 length is 16 residues. Germline lookup yields CDR1 MGHRA and CDR2 YSYEKL. The V and J ends lost 3 bases and 2 bases, in that order; junction bases with no gene match: 6. The CDR3 here is CASSQSEQGAGNTIYF. The CDR3 DNA is TGCGCCAGCAGCCAGTCCGAACAGGGGGCTGGAAACACCATATATTTT.

The V and J genes are TRBV19 and TRBJ1-2, with TRBD1 matching over 7 bases. The CDR3 length is 13 residues. V dropped 6 bases and J dropped 5; count of bases not matched to a gene: 6. CDR1 LNHDA and CDR2 SQIVND come from the germline V gene (reference sequence). The CDR3: CASSPQGGYGYTF. CDR3 nucleotides: TGTGCCAGTAGCCCCCAGGGGGGTTATGGCTACACCTTC.

The chain joins TRBV27 to TRBJ2-3, with D possibly TRBD2 on 7 matching bases. CDR3 length: 15 amino acids. Germline V gene lookup returns CDR1 MNHEY and CDR2 SMNVEV (reference sequence). V dropped 4 bases and J dropped 6 bases, with 17 bases sitting between them. The CDR3 reads CASSYLRGGVDTQYF. The CDR3, as DNA: TGTGCCAGCAGTTACCTCCGAGGGGGGGTGGATACGCAGTATTTT.

The chain links TRBV7-9 to TRBJ1-2, with D perhaps TRBD1 (5 bases). Trimming removed 6 bases from V and 2 bases from J, with 13 bases in between. This CDR3 has 14 residues. Germline V CDR1 and CDR2: SEHNR, FQNEAQ (reference sequence). The CDR3 loop reads CASRGDGGNYGYTF. Here the CDR3 DNA reads TGTGCCAGCAGAGGGGACGGGGGGAACTATGGCTACACCTTC.

The chain is built from TRBV4-1 and TRBJ2-3, with D perhaps TRBD2 (6 bases). Germline-derived CDR1 and CDR2 are MGHRA and YSYEKL. The CDR3 runs 16 residues. With 3 bases removed from V and 0 bases from J, the gap between germline ends came to 13 bases. This CDR3 is CASSQGVAASTDTQYF. In nucleotides, the CDR3 is TGCGCCAGCAGCCAGGGGGTAGCGGCTAGCACAGATACGCAGTATTTT.

J is TRBJ1-1 and V is TRBV19; 12 bases align to TRBD1. CDR3 size: 15 residues. The V gene end was trimmed by 4 bases and the J gene end by 6 bases; junction bases not matched to a gene: 6. The germline V gene has CDR1 LNHDA and CDR2 SQIVND (reference sequence). The CDR3 loop reads CASSTPGQGAAEAFF. The CDR3 nucleotides read TGTGCCAGTAGTACACCGGGACAGGGGGCGGCTGAAGCTTTCTTT.

The chain links TRBV27 to TRBJ1-1, with D possibly matching TRBD1 (5 bases). Germline values: CDR1 MNHEY, CDR2 SMNVEV (reference sequence). V was cut by 3 bases and J by 4 bases, with 12 bases left in between. The CDR3 runs to 14 residues. The CDR3 sequence is CASSLGGIGTEAFF. DNA of the CDR3: TGTGCCAGCAGTTTGGGGGGAATAGGCACTGAAGCTTTCTTT.

In this sample, this clone turned up a few times. This specimen includes other DNA sequences encoding the same CDR3. The rearrangement links TRBV7-3 to TRBJ1-1, with D possibly TRBD1 on 5 matching bases. This CDR3 is built from 13 residues. The V and J ends lost 0 bases and 4 bases respectively, with 6 bases between them. Looked up from germline, CDR1 is SGHTA and CDR2 is FQGTGA. The CDR3 DNA sequence: TGTGCCAGCAGCTTAACCGGGGGCACTGAAGCTTTCTTT. Amino acids: CASSLTGGTEAFF. Drawing the rest from reference TRBV7-3 and TRBJ1-1, the complete variable domain is GAGVSQTPSNKVTEKGKYVELRCDPISGHTALYWYRQSLGQGPEFLIYFQGTGAADDSGLPNDRFFAVRPEGSVSTLKIQRTERGDSAVYLCASSLTGGTEAFFGQGTRLTVV.

The chain uses TRBV6-1 and TRBJ2-3, with 8 bases lining up with TRBD2. V was clipped by 2 bases and J by 4 bases; unmatched bases: 11. CDR1 and CDR2 (germline): MNHNS, SASEGT. The CDR3 runs to 17 residues. The CDR3 reads CASSERRRGASADTQYF. CDR3 sequence (DNA): TGTGCCAGCAGTGAAAGGAGGCGGGGGGCATCGGCAGATACGCAGTATTTT.

J is TRBJ2-7 and V is TRBV3-1 (or the pseudogene TRBV3-2); 7 bases align to TRBD1. The V gene end was trimmed by 0 bases and the J gene end by 3 bases; junction bases not matched to a gene: 5. The CDR3 is 15 amino acids. CDR1 LGHDT and CDR2 YNNKEL come from the germline V gene (reference sequence). The CDR3 coding sequence is TGTGCCAGCAGCCAAGATCGGTCAGGGGGCTACGAGCAGTACTTC. It is translated as CASSQDRSGGYEQYF.

V gene TRBV24-1 combines with J gene TRBJ1-1; D is possibly TRBD1 (5 bases). CDR3 length equals 14 residues. Per germline, CDR1 KGHDR and CDR2 SFDVKD. Deletions cut 6 bases from V and 3 bases from J, with 13 bases between. The CDR3 region has the DNA TGTGCCACCAGTCCCGACAGTAAATACACTGAAGCTTTCTTT. Amino acids: CATSPDSKYTEAFF.

The rearrangement joins TRBV6-5 to TRBJ2-5, with 7 bases matching TRBD1. Germline lookup yields CDR1 MNHEY and CDR2 SVGAGI. The CDR3 loop spans 13 amino acids. V shed 7 bases, J shed 4 bases, and the junction held 6 bases outside the gene matches. DNA for the CDR3: TGTGCCAGCAACAACAGGGGAAGAGAGACCCAGTACTTC. It is translated as CASNNRGRETQYF.

This sequence joins TRBV7-9 and TRBJ1-2; D is perhaps TRBD1 (5 bases). Trimming left V 5 bases short and J 8 bases short, with 12 bases between. The CDR3 sequence is 12 residues long. Germline V gives CDR1 SEHNR, CDR2 FQNEAQ (reference sequence). Here the CDR3 reads CASSQGRGGYTF. CDR3 in DNA: TGTGCCAGCAGCCAGGGTAGAGGCGGCTACACCTTC.

The CDR3 coding sequence is TGTGCCAGCAGCCGGAGAGAGGGTCCTGAAGCTTTCTTT. This codes for CASSRREGPEAFF. This sequence joins TRBV7-2 and TRBJ1-1, with D uncertain. V was clipped by 5 bases and J by 6 bases, with 13 bases between them. CDR1 is SGHTA and CDR2 is FQGNSA in the germline V gene. The CDR3 sequence is 13 residues long.

A single count supports this clone. V usage is TRBV2 and J usage is TRBJ2-7, with D possibly TRBD1 on 5 matching bases. CDR3 length: 12 residues. From germline, CDR1 is SNHLY and CDR2 FYNNEI. V lost 6 bases and J lost 3, with 9 bases in between. The CDR3 protein is CASRGLDYEQYF. CDR3 nucleotide sequence: TGTGCCAGCAGGGGGCTGGACTACGAGCAGTACTTC.

The gene calls are TRBV6-5 and TRBJ2-1, with D perhaps TRBD2 (5 bases). Trimming removed 2 bases from V and 0 bases from J, with 8 bases in between. The CDR3 extends over 15 amino acids. CDR1 is MNHEY, CDR2 SVGAGI, per germline. The CDR3 region is CASSYDTSSYNEQFF. The CDR3 DNA sequence: TGTGCCAGCAGTTACGACACTAGCTCCTACAATGAGCAGTTCTTC.

This chain uses TRBV11-2 with TRBJ1-1, with D unclear. This CDR3 is built from 13 residues. Trimming removed 5 bases from V and 9 bases from J, with 16 bases in between. Germline V gives CDR1 SGHAT, CDR2 FQNNGV. CDR3 sequence (DNA): TGTGCCAGCAGCCCGACCGGGAAAACCAAAGCTTTCTTT. Translating it yields CASSPTGKTKAFF.